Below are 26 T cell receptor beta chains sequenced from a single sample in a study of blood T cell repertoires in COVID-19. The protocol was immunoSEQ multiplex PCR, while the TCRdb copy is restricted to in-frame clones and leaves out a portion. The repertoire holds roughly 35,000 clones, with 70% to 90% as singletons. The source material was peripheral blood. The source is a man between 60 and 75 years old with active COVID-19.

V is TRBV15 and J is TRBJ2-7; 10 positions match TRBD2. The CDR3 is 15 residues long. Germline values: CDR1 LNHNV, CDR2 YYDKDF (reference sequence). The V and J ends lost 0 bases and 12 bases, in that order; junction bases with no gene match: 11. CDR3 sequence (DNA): TGTGCCACCAGCAGAGATAGAGGGCTAGCGGGAGATCGGTACTTC. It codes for CATSRDRGLAGDRYF. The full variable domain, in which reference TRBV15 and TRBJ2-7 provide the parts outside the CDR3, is DAMVIQNPRYQVTQFGKPVTLSCSQTLNHNVMYWYQQKSSQAPKLLFHYYDKDFNNEADTPDNFQSRRPNTSFCFLDIRSPGLGDTAMYLCATSRDRGLAGDRYFGPGTRLTVT.

The CDR3: CASSLVVSGANGPDTQYF. The CDR3 bases are TGCGCCAGCAGCTTGGTTGTTAGCGGCGCCAACGGGCCAGATACGCAGTATTTT. The chain joins TRBV5-1 to TRBJ2-3; the D gene is possibly TRBD2 (6 bases). The germline gives CDR1 SGHRS, CDR2 YFSETQ. The ends were cut back, 0 bases at V and 4 bases at J, with 21 bases in the middle. This CDR3 contains 18 residues.

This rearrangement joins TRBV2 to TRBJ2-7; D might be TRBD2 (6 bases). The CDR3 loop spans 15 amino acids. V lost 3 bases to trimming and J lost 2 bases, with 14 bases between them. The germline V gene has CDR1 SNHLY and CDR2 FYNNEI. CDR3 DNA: TGTGCCAGCAGTGAGGAGGGGACGGTACCCTACGAGCAGTACTTC. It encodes CASSEEGTVPYEQYF.

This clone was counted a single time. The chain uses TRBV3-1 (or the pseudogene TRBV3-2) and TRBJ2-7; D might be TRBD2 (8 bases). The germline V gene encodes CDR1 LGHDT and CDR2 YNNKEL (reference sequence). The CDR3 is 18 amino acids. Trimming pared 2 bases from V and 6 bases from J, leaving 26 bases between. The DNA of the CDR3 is TGTGCCAGCAGCCAAAAGCGGGGGACAGCCGAGACCCCCCCCGAGCAGTACTTC. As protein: CASSQKRGTAETPPEQYF.

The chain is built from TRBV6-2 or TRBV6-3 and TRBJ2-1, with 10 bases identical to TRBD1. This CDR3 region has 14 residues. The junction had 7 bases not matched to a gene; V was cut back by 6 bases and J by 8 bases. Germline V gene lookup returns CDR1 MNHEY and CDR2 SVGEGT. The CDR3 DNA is TGTGCCAGCAGCTCCGGGACAGGGGCGTATGAGCAGTTCTTC. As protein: CASSSGTGAYEQFF.

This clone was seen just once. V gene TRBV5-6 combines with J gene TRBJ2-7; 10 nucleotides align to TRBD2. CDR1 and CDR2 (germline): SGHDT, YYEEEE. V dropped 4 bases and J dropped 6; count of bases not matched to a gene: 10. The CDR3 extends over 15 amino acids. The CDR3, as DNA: TGTGCCAGCAGCCCCTTTACTAGCGGGAAAATCGAGCAGTACTTC. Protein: CASSPFTSGKIEQYF.

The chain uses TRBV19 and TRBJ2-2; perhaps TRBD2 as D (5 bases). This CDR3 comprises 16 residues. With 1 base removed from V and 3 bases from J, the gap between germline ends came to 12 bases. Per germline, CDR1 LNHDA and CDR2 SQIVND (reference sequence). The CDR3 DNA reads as TGTGCCAGTAGTATAGGCCGTGGGGAGCACACCGGGGAGCTGTTTTTT. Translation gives CASSIGRGEHTGELFF.

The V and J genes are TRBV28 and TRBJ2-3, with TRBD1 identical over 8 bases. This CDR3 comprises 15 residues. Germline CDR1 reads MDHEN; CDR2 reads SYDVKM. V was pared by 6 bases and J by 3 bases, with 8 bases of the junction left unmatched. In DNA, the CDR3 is TGTGCCAGCAGGGCGACAGGGGTAGAGACAGATACGCAGTATTTT. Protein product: CASRATGVETDTQYF.

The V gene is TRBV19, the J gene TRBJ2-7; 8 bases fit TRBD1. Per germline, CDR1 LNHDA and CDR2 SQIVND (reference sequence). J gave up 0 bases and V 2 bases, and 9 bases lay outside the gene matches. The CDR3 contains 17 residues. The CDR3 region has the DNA TGTGCCAGTAGTATACGAAGACAGGGGCAAAACTCCTACGAGCAGTACTTC. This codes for CASSIRRQGQNSYEQYF.

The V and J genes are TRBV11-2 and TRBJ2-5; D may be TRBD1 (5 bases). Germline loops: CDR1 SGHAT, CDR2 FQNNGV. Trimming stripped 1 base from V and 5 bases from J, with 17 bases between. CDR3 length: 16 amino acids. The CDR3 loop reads CASSLARASYRETQYF. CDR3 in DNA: TGTGCCAGCAGCTTAGCCCGCGCCTCCTACAGGGAGACCCAGTACTTC.

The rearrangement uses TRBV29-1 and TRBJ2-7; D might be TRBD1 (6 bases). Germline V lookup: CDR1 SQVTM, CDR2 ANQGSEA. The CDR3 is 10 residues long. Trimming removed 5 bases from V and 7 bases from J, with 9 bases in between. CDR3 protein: CSVRTGEQYF. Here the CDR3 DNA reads TGCAGCGTTAGAACAGGGGAGCAGTACTTC.

CDR3 bases: TGTGCCAGCAGGCTAGCGGGAATTACCGGGGAGCTGTTTTTT. Translating it yields CASRLAGITGELFF. The V and J genes are TRBV27 and TRBJ2-2; 9 nucleotides line up with TRBD2. J gave up 5 bases and V 6 bases, and 4 bases lay outside the gene matches. CDR1 is MNHEY, CDR2 SMNVEV, per germline (reference sequence). The CDR3 totals 14 residues.

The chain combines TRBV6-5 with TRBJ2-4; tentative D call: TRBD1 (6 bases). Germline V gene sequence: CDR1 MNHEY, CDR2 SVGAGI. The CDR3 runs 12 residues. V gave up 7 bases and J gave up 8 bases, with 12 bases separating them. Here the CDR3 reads CASKQGWDIQYF. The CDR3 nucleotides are TGTGCCAGCAAGCAGGGGTGGGACATTCAGTACTTC.

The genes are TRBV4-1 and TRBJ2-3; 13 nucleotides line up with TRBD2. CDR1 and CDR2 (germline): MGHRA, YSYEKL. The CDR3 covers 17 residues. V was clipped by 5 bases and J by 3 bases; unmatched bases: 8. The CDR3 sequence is CASSWTSGSDGTDTQYF. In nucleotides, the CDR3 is TGCGCCAGCAGCTGGACTAGCGGGAGTGATGGAACAGATACGCAGTATTTT.

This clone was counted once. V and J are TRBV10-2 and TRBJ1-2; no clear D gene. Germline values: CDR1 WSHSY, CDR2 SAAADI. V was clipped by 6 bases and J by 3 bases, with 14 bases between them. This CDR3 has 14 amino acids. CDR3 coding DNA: TGCGCCAGCAGCGAGAGCGATTGGGACTATGGCTACACCTTC. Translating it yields CASSESDWDYGYTF.

The chain's CDR3 is CASSQEGRGRVGYTF. The CDR3 coding sequence is TGTGCCAGCAGCCAAGAGGGCAGGGGGAGAGTGGGCTACACCTTC. The rearrangement joins TRBV3-1 (or the pseudogene TRBV3-2) to TRBJ1-2; 7 bases align to TRBD1. Trimming removed 0 bases from V and 8 bases from J; junction bases left unmatched: 9. Germline V lookup: CDR1 LGHDT, CDR2 YNNKEL (reference sequence). This CDR3 region has 15 residues.

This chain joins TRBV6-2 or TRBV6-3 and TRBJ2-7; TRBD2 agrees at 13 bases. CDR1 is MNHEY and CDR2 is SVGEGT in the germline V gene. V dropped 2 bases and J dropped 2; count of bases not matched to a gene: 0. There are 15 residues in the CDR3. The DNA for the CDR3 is TGTGCCAGCAGTTACGGGACTAGCGGGACCTACGAGCAGTACTTC. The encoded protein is CASSYGTSGTYEQYF.

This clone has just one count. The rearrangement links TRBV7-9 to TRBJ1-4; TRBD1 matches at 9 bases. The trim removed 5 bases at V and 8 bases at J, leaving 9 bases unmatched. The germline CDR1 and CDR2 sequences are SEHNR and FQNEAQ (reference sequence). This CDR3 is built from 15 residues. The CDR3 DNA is TGTGCCAGCAGCCGCCGGACAGGGGATCGCGAAAAACTGTTTTTT. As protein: CASSRRTGDREKLFF.

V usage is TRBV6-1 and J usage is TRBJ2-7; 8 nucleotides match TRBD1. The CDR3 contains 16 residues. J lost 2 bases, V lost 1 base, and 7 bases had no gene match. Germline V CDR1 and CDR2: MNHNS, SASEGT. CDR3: CASSEVWGTGTYEQYF. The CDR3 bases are TGTGCCAGCAGTGAAGTGTGGGGGACAGGCACCTACGAGCAGTACTTC.

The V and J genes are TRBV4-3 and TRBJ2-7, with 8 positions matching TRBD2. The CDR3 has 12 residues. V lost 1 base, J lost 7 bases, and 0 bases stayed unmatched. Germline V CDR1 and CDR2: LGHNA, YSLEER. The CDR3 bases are TGCGCCAGCAGCCAAGGCGGGGGGGAGCAGTACTTC. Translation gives CASSQGGGEQYF.

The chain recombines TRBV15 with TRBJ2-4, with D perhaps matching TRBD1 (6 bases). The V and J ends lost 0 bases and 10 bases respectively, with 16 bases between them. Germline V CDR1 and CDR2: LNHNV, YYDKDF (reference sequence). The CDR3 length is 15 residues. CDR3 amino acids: CATSRDRSRGRIQYF. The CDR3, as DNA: TGTGCCACCAGCAGAGATCGGAGCAGGGGAAGAATTCAGTACTTC.

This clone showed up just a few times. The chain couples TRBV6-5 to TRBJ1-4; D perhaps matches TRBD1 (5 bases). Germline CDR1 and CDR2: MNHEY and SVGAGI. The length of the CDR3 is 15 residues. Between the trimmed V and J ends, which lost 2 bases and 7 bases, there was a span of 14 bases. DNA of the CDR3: TGTGCCAGCAGTTACGCCTGGGGCGAAGGTGAAAAACTGTTTTTT. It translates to CASSYAWGEGEKLFF.

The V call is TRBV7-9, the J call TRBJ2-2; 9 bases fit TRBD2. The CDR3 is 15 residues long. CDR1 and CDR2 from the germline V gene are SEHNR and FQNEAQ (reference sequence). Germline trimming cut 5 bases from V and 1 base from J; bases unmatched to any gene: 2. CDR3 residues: CASSPTSGNTGELFF. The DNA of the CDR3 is TGTGCCAGCAGCCCGACTAGCGGGAACACCGGGGAGCTGTTTTTT.

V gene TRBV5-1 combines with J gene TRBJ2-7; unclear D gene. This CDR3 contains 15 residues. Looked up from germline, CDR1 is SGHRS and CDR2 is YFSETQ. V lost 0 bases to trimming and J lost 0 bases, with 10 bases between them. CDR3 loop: CASSLDDFNSYEQYF. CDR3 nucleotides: TGCGCCAGCAGCTTGGACGACTTTAACTCCTACGAGCAGTACTTC.

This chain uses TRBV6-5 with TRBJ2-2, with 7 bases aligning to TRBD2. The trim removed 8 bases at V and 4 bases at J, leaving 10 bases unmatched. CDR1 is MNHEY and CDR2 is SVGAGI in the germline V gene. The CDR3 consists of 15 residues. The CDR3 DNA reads TGTGCCAGCCAAAGGGCGGGAGTGGGCACCGGGGAGCTGTTTTTT. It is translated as CASQRAGVGTGELFF.

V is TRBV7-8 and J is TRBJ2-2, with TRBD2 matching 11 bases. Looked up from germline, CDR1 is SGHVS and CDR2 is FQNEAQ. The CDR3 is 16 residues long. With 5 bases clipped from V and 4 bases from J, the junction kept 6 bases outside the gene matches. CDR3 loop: CASSPNSGRATGELFF. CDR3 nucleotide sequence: TGTGCCAGCAGCCCCAATAGCGGGAGGGCCACCGGGGAGCTGTTTTTT.